This entry is about one TCR beta chain. Its antigen is not identified. This record comes from a study of cytomegalovirus exposure and HLA in healthy donors. For the study at large: Earlier, some 180 million T cells were analyzed, and some 120 million unique TCR beta sequences were found among them. Overall study results and limits: Among the CMV-associated chains, three were confirmed in vitro as specific for CMV antigens. Presence/absence comparisons presumed near-even sequencing depth among donors.

PCR used 60 Vbeta primers and 13 Jbeta primers. The assay was immunoSEQ multiplex PCR, and TCRdb's table has in-frame clones only and misses some. The sample yields approximately 160,000 clones, around 80% seen once. The CDR3 is 14 residues long. CDR1 is SEHNR, CDR2 FQNEAQ, per germline (reference sequence). Trimming removed 4 bases from V and 5 bases from J, with 11 bases in between. This sequence joins TRBV7-9 and TRBJ1-4, with D maybe TRBD1 (6 bases). Sequencing was performed on PBMCs. The clonotype was recovered from a man between 18 and 29 years old in good health and CMV-seronegative. Here the CDR3 reads CASSSPDRNEKLFF. The CDR3 coding sequence is TGTGCCAGCAGCTCCCCGGACAGAAATGAAAAACTGTTTTTT.